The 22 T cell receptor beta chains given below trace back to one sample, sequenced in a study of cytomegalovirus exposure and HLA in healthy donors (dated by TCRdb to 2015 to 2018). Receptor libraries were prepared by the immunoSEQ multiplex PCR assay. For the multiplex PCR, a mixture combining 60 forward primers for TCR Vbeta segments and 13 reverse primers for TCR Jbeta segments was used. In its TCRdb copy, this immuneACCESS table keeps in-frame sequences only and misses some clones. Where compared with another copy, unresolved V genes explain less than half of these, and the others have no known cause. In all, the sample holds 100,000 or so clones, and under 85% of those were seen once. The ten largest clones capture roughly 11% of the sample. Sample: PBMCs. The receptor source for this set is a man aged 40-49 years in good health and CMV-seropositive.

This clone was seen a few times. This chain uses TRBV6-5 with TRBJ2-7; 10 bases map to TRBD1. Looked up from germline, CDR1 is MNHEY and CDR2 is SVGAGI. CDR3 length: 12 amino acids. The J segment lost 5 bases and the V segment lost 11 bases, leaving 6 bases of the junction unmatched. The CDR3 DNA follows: TGTGCCTCCGGGACAGGGGTCAACGAGCAGTACTTC. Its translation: CASGTGVNEQYF.

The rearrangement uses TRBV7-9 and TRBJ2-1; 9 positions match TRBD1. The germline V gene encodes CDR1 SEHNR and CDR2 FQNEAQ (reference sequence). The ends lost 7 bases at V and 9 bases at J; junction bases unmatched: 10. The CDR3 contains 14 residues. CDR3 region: CASTLARQGGEQFF. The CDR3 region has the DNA TGTGCCAGCACCCTAGCTAGACAGGGGGGTGAGCAGTTCTTC.

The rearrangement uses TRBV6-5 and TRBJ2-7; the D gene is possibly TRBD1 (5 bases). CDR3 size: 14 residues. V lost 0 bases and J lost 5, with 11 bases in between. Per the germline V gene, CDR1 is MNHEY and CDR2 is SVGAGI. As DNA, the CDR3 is TGTGCCAGCAGTTACTCCGACAGTCGCAACGAGCAGTACTTC. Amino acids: CASSYSDSRNEQYF.

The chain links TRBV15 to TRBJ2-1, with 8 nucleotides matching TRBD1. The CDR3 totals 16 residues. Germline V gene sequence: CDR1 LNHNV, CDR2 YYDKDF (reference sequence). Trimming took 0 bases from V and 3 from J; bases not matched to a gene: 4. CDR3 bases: TGTGCCACCAGCAGAGAGGGGACAGGACTCTACAATGAGCAGTTCTTC. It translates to CATSREGTGLYNEQFF. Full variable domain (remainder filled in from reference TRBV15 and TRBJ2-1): DAMVIQNPRYQVTQFGKPVTLSCSQTLNHNVMYWYQQKSSQAPKLLFHYYDKDFNNEADTPDNFQSRRPNTSFCFLDIRSPGLGDTAMYLCATSREGTGLYNEQFFGPGTRLTVL.

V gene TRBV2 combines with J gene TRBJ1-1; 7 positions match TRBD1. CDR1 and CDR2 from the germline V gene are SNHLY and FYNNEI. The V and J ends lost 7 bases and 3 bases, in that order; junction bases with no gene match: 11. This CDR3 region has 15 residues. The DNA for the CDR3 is TGTGCCAGCACCAATTGGGGTAGGGGGCACACTGAAGCTTTCTTT. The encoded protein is CASTNWGRGHTEAFF.

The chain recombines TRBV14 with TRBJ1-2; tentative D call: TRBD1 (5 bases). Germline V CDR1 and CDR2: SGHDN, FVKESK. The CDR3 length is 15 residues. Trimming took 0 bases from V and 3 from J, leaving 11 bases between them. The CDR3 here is CASSQDLDTYYGYTF. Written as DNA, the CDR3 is TGTGCCAGCAGCCAAGACCTGGACACCTACTATGGCTACACCTTC.

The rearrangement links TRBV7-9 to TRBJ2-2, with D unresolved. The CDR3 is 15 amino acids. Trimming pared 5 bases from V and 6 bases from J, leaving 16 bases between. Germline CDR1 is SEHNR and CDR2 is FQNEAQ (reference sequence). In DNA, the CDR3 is TGTGCCAGCAGCCCAACCCACAGTCCCCCCGGGGAGCTGTTTTTT. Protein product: CASSPTHSPPGELFF.

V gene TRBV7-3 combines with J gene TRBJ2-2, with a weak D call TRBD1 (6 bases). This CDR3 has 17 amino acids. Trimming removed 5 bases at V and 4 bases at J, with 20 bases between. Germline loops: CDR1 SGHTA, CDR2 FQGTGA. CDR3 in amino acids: CASSPYPTGSSTGELFF. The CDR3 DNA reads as TGTGCCAGCAGCCCATACCCAACAGGGTCTAGCACCGGGGAGCTGTTTTTT. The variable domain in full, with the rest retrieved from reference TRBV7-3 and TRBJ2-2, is GAGVSQTPSNKVTEKGKYVELRCDPISGHTALYWYRQSLGQGPEFLIYFQGTGAADDSGLPNDRFFAVRPEGSVSTLKIQRTERGDSAVYLCASSPYPTGSSTGELFFGEGSRLTVL.

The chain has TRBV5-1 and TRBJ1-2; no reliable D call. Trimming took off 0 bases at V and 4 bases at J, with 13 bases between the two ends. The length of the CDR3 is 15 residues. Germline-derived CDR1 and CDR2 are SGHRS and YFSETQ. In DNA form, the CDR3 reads TGCGCCAGCAGCTTGGGTTTTCAGGAGGTCTATGGCTACACCTTC. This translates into CASSLGFQEVYGYTF. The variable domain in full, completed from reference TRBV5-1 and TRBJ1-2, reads KAGVTQTPRYLIKTRGQQVTLSCSPISGHRSVSWYQQTPGQGLQFLFEYFSETQRNKGNFPGRFSGRQFSNSRSEMNVSTLELGDSALYLCASSLGFQEVYGYTFGSGTRLTVV.

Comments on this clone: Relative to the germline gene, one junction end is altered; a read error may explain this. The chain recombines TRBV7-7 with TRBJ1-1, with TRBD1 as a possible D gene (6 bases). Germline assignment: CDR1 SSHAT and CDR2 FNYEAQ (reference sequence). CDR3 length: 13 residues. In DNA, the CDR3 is TGTGCTAGCAGCCTCGGGACACACACTGAAGCTTTCTTT. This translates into CASSLGTHTEAFF. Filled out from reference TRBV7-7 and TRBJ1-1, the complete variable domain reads GAGVSQSPRYKVTKRGQDVTLRCDPISSHATLYWYQQALGQGPEFLTYFNYEAQPDKSGLPSDRFSAERPEGSISTLTIQRTEQRDSAMYRCASSLGTHTEAFFGQGTRLTVV.

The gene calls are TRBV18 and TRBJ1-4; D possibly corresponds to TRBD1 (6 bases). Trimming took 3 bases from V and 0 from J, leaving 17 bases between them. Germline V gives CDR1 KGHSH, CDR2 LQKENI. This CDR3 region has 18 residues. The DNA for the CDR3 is TGTGCCAGCTCACCTATTCGACAGGCCGGGGCAACTAATGAAAAACTGTTTTTT. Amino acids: CASSPIRQAGATNEKLFF. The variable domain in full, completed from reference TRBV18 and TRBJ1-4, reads NAGVMQNPRHLVRRRGQEARLRCSPMKGHSHVYWYRQLPEEGLKFMVYLQKENIIDESGMPKERFSAEFPKEGPSILRIQQVVRGDSAAYFCASSPIRQAGATNEKLFFGSGTQLSVL.

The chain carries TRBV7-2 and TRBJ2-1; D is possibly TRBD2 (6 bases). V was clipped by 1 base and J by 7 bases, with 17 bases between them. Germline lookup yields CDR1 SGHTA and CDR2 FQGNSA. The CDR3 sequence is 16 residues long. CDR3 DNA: TGTGCCAGCAGCTTAGTCGGCGGGCCCGCGGGAAATGAGCAGTTCTTC. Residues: CASSLVGGPAGNEQFF. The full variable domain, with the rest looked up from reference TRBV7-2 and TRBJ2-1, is GAGVSQSPSNKVTEKGKDVELRCDPISGHTALYWYRQSLGQGLEFLIYFQGNSAPDKSGLPSDRFSAERTGGSVSTLTIQRTQQEDSAVYLCASSLVGGPAGNEQFFGPGTRLTVL.

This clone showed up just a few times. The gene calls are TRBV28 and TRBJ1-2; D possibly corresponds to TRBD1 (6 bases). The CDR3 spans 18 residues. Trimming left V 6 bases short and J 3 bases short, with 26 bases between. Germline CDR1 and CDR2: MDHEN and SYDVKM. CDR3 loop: CASSTPSGGPDFDYGYTF. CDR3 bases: TGTGCCAGCAGCACTCCTTCGGGGGGGCCCGATTTTGACTATGGCTACACCTTC.

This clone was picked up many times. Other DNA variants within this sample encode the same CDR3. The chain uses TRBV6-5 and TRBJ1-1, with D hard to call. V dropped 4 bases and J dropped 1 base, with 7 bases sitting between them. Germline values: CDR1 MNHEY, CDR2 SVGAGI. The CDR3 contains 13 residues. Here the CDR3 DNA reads TGTGCCAGCAGTTCTGGCCAGAACACTGAAGCTTTCTTT. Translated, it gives CASSSGQNTEAFF.

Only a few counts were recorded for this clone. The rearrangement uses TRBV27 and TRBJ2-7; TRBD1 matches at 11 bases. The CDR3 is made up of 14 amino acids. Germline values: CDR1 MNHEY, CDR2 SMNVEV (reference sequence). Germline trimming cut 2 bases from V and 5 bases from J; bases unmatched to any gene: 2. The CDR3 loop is CASSLRTGGHEQYF. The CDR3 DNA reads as TGTGCCAGCAGTTTAAGGACAGGGGGCCACGAGCAGTACTTC.

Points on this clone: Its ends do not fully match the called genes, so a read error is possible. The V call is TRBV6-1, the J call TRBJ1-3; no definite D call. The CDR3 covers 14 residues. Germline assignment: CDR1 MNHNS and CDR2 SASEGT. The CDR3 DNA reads TGTGCCAGCAGTGATTCGCGCTCTGGAGACACCATATATTTT. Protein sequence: CASSDSRSGDTIYF.

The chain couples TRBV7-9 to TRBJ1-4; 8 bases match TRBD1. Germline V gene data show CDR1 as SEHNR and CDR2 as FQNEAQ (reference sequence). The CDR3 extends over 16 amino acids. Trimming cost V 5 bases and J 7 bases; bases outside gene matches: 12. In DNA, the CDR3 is TGTGCCAGCAGCACCTCCAGGGGGCTAGTTAGTGAAAAACTGTTTTTT. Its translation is CASSTSRGLVSEKLFF.

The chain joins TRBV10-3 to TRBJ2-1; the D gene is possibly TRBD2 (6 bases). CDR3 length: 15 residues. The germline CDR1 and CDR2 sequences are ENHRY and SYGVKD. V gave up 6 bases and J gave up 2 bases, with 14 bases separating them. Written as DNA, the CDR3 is TGTGCCATCAGAATCAGGGAGGCCCCCTACAATGAGCAGTTCTTC. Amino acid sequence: CAIRIREAPYNEQFF.

This CDR3 is CASSLPGFQETQYF. CDR3 bases: TGTGCCAGCAGTTTACCGGGGTTTCAAGAGACCCAGTACTTC. V usage is TRBV27 and J usage is TRBJ2-5; D is possibly TRBD2 (5 bases). This CDR3 region has 14 residues. Germline CDR1 MNHEY, CDR2 SMNVEV (reference sequence). Trimming stripped 2 bases from V and 2 bases from J, with 9 bases between.

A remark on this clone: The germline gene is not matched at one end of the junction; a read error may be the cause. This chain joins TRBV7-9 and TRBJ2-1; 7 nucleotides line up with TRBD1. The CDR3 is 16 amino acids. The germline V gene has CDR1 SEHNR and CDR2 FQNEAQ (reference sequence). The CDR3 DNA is TGTTCCAGCAGCTGGACGACAGGGATCTCCTACAATGAGCAGTTCTTC. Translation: CSSSWTTGISYNEQFF. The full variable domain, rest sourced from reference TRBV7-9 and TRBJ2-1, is DTGVSQNPRHKITKRGQNVTFRCDPISEHNRLYWYRQTLGQGPEFLTYFQNEAQLEKSRLLSDRFSAERPKGSFSTLEIQRTEQGDSAMYLCSSSWTTGISYNEQFFGPGTRLTVL.

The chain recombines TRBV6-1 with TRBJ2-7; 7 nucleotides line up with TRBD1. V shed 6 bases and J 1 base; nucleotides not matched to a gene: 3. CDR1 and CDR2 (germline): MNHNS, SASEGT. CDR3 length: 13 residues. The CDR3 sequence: CASSETGSYEQYF. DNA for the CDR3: TGTGCCAGCAGCGAGACAGGGTCCTACGAGCAGTACTTC.

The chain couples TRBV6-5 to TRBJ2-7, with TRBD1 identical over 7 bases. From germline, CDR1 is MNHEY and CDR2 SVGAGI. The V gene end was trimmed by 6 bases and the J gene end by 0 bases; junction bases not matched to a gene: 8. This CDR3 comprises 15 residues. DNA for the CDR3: TGTGCCAGCAGCTGGGACAGCAGCGCCTCCTACGAGCAGTACTTC. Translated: CASSWDSSASYEQYF.